This TCR beta chain appears in the sequencing data of a study of cytomegalovirus exposure and HLA in healthy donors. General study points: In a later analysis, TCR beta V- and J-gene trimming showed a link to a missense DCLRE1C variant. The study carried out a later analysis of TCR beta sequences. It associated 15,000 to 20,000 of them with specific HLA alleles at a false discovery rate of 0.05. Sequencing depth roughly uniform across donors was assumed in presence/absence analyses. V segments that were indistinguishable, TRBV6-2 and TRBV6-3 among them, were omitted from analysis.

Remarks on this clone: What it recognizes is unknown.

Primers: 60 Vbeta forward and 13 Jbeta reverse. Assay: immunoSEQ multiplex PCR; the TCRdb copy retains only in-frame clones and omits some. The sample has approximately 150,000 clones; 75% are singletons. There are 15 residues in the CDR3. Germline CDR1 SGHVS, CDR2 FQNEAQ. The origin of this receptor is a male donor in good health and CMV-seronegative. The chain uses TRBV7-8 and TRBJ2-5, with 12 bases aligning to TRBD2. The DNA end is more similar to TRBJ2-7, so the J call may be wrong. The specimen sequenced was PBMCs. CDR3 nucleotide sequence: TGTGCCAGCAGCCCACTAGCGGGGGGCACCTACGAGCAGTACTTC. Its translation is CASSPLAGGTYEQYF.